Below, 18 T cell receptor beta chains from the same sample are listed, as sequenced in a study of CD8 T cells in ankylosing spondylitis. Using its own MiXCR run on the 5' RACE reads, TCRdb lists one record per CDR3 protein. The table includes approximately 140,000 distinct CDR3 sequences, 40% to 50% detected once. Sequences were obtained from synovial fluid, either unsorted or a sorted T cell fraction (not recorded which). These receptors came from a male donor with ankylosing spondylitis.

The chain couples TRBV12-3 or TRBV12-4 to TRBJ2-4, with 10 bases fitting TRBD1. J was trimmed by 0 bases and V by 3 bases; bases with no gene match: 11. The CDR3 runs 19 residues. The CDR3 nucleotides are TGTGCCAGCAGTTTTCGGGACAGGGGAGTGGGCTTAGCCAAAAACATTCAGTACTTC. Protein product: CASSFRDRGVGLAKNIQYF.

V gene TRBV5-1 combines with J gene TRBJ1-2, with D perhaps TRBD1 (5 bases). In germline, CDR1 is SGHRS, CDR2 YFSETQ. V was clipped by 0 bases and J by 4 bases, with 16 bases between them. The length of the CDR3 is 16 residues. The CDR3 region has the DNA TGCGCCAGCAGCTTGGCCTTTTTGCGGGGGTCCTATGGCTACACCTTC. Translating it yields CASSLAFLRGSYGYTF.

The genes are TRBV4-2 and TRBJ2-5; TRBD2 aligns across 8 bases. V shed 4 bases, J shed 5 bases, and the junction held 9 bases outside the gene matches. This CDR3 spans 15 amino acids. Per the germline V gene, CDR1 is LGHNA and CDR2 is YNFKEQ. The CDR3 region has the DNA TGTGCCAGCAGCCTACACGGGGGGGCCCGGGAGACCCAGTACTTC. Translation gives CASSLHGGARETQYF.

A few counts support this clonotype. The V call is TRBV6-1, the J call TRBJ2-1; 7 bases align to TRBD2. Per germline, CDR1 MNHNS and CDR2 SASEGT. The CDR3 covers 14 residues. V lost 8 bases to trimming and J lost 9 bases; unmatched junction nucleotides: 13. The CDR3 spells CASDIFSGTGEQFF. The CDR3 DNA follows: TGTGCCAGCGATATCTTCAGCGGGACCGGTGAGCAGTTCTTC.

The table lists this clonotype with a count of one. The V and J genes are TRBV2 and TRBJ1-4, with 12 bases that match TRBD1. CDR3 length: 20 amino acids. V was clipped by 6 bases and J by 3 bases; unmatched bases: 17. Germline CDR1 and CDR2: SNHLY and FYNNEI. DNA of the CDR3: TGTGCCAGCAGCTTGCCGGGACAGGGGGCAGTCATCTCTGCTAATGAAAAACTGTTTTTT. As protein: CASSLPGQGAVISANEKLFF.

This clonotype has only one observation. J is TRBJ2-1 and V is TRBV9; 8 nucleotides match TRBD2. The CDR3 covers 16 residues. The junction had 11 bases not matched to a gene; V was cut back by 5 bases and J by 4 bases. Germline V gives CDR1 SGDLS, CDR2 YYNGEE. In nucleotides, the CDR3 is TGTGCCAGCAGTCCCTTCAGTGCGGGGGGATACAATGAGCAGTTCTTC. Translation gives CASSPFSAGGYNEQFF.

This clonotype was detected ten times or more. The chain carries TRBV7-3 and TRBJ2-5; the match to TRBD2 covers 7 bases. This CDR3 contains 14 residues. The V gene's germline CDR1 is SGHTA and CDR2 FQGTGA. J was trimmed by 5 bases and V by 5 bases; bases with no gene match: 8. The chain's CDR3 is CASSVSGLGETQYF. In DNA, the CDR3 is TGTGCCAGCAGCGTTAGCGGGCTAGGGGAGACCCAGTACTTC.

The chain employs TRBV27 and TRBJ2-3; the D is unclear. The germline V gene has CDR1 MNHEY and CDR2 SMNVEV (reference sequence). V lost 6 bases and J 1 base, leaving 11 bases between the germline ends. The CDR3 sequence is 14 residues long. The DNA of the CDR3 is TGTGCCAGCAGGTCGTGGGCGGGCACAGATACGCAGTATTTT. It codes for CASRSWAGTDTQYF.

Only one count was recorded for this clonotype. The V call is TRBV19, the J call TRBJ2-4; tentatively, D is TRBD1 (5 bases). Germline-derived CDR1 and CDR2 are LNHDA and SQIVND (reference sequence). The CDR3 has 15 residues. V was shortened by 7 bases and J by 0 bases, with 13 bases between the two germline ends. CDR3 coding DNA: TGTGCCAGTAATCAGGGATACTTAGCCAAAAACATTCAGTACTTC. It specifies CASNQGYLAKNIQYF. Drawing the rest from reference TRBV19 and TRBJ2-4, the complete variable domain is DGGITQSPKYLFRKEGQNVTLSCEQNLNHDAMYWYRQDPGQGLRLIYYSQIVNDFQKGDIAEGYSVSREKKESFPLTVTSAQKNPTAFYLCASNQGYLAKNIQYFGAGTRLSVL.

This clonotype appeared many times. The chain has TRBV9 and TRBJ2-1; TRBD2 might be the D (6 bases). Trimming removed 4 bases from V and 5 bases from J, with 13 bases in between. The V gene's germline CDR1 is SGDLS and CDR2 YYNGEE. There are 14 residues in the CDR3. The CDR3 spells CASSRGLPDNEQFF. The DNA of the CDR3 is TGTGCCAGCAGCCGGGGACTCCCCGACAATGAGCAGTTCTTC.

The J gene is TRBJ2-7, the V gene TRBV6-5; the D gene is possibly TRBD2 (5 bases). Looked up from germline, CDR1 is MNHEY and CDR2 is SVGAGI. This CDR3 region has 14 residues. Trimming removed 2 bases from V and 4 bases from J, with 12 bases in between. CDR3 nucleotide sequence: TGTGCCAGCAGTTACGATCAGGAGGCATACGAGCAGTACTTC. Protein product: CASSYDQEAYEQYF.

The rearrangement links TRBV10-3 to TRBJ1-5, with a weak D call TRBD1 (6 bases). The CDR3 spans 17 residues. V was shortened by 2 bases and J by 2 bases, with 16 bases between the two germline ends. Germline V gene sequence: CDR1 ENHRY, CDR2 SYGVKD. Here the CDR3 reads CAISEKTGKGGNQPQHF. The CDR3 DNA reads as TGTGCCATCAGTGAGAAGACAGGCAAAGGCGGCAATCAGCCCCAGCATTTT.

The rearrangement uses TRBV4-1 and TRBJ1-2; a weak D match, TRBD1 (5 bases). V lost 0 bases, J lost 6 bases, and 14 bases lay in between. The CDR3 extends over 15 amino acids. Germline V gene lookup returns CDR1 MGHRA and CDR2 YSYEKL. The CDR3 protein is CASSQEFGGVDGYTF. CDR3 bases: TGCGCCAGCAGCCAAGAATTTGGGGGGGTTGATGGCTACACCTTC.

The chain carries TRBV12-3 or TRBV12-4 and TRBJ2-1, with TRBD2 matching 8 bases. This CDR3 has 17 amino acids. The J segment lost 9 bases and the V segment lost 5 bases, leaving 18 bases of the junction unmatched. The CDR3 nucleotides are TGTGCCAGCAGTCCGATGACGGCGGGGGGCCCGTTCGGTGAGCAGTTCTTC. Translated, it gives CASSPMTAGGPFGEQFF.

The chain links TRBV12-3 or TRBV12-4 to TRBJ2-1; 8 bases line up with TRBD2. CDR3 size: 15 residues. J was trimmed by 8 bases and V by 3 bases; bases with no gene match: 9. The CDR3 loop reads CASSFSSGSGDEQFF. DNA of the CDR3: TGTGCCAGCAGTTTTTCCAGCGGGAGTGGTGATGAGCAGTTCTTC.

This chain connects TRBV3-1 to TRBJ2-1; D remains unclear. V was pared by 1 base and J by 1 base, with 11 bases between. Germline V gives CDR1 LGHDT, CDR2 YNNKEL (reference sequence). The CDR3 loop spans 16 amino acids. In DNA, the CDR3 is TGTGCCAGCAGCCAAGTGGCGGCTTGGTCCTACAATGAGCAGTTCTTC. Translation: CASSQVAAWSYNEQFF.

CDR3 in amino acids: CASKRPQETQYF. CDR3 DNA: TGTGCCAGCAAACGACCCCAAGAGACCCAGTACTTC. The chain employs TRBV6-4 and TRBJ2-5; unclear D gene. Trimming left V 7 bases short and J 1 base short, with 7 bases between. There are 12 residues in the CDR3. Germline-derived CDR1 and CDR2 are MRHNA and SNTAGT.

This chain uses TRBV7-9 with TRBJ2-7, with 8 bases aligning to TRBD1. Germline V gives CDR1 SEHNR, CDR2 FQNEAQ (reference sequence). J was trimmed by 2 bases and V by 5 bases; bases with no gene match: 8. The CDR3 loop spans 15 amino acids. The CDR3 bases are TGTGCCAGCAGCCCCACCGACAGGGGTCCCTACGAGCAGTACTTC. It is translated as CASSPTDRGPYEQYF.